A single sample is the source of the 23 T cell receptor beta chains below, sequenced in a study of beta chain features in type 1 diabetes. Points from the study as a whole: Researchers report that Type 1 diabetes patients had moderately but significantly shorter TCRB CDR3s across all four CD4+ subsets.

The antigens for these receptors are not known. TCRB transcripts that were expressed got sequenced, as all of the isolated RNA had been reverse transcribed. TCRdb keeps only in-frame clones here, not all; method: immunoSEQ multiplex PCR. Of 200,000 to 300,000 clones listed, about a fifth are singletons. Source material: naive CD4+ T cells from blood. These receptors were collected from a woman aged 40 to 50 with type 1 diabetes.

CDR3 bases: TGTGCCACCAGCTCGGACAGGGCGAGCAATCAGCCCCAGCATTTT. This codes for CATSSDRASNQPQHF. The V and J genes are TRBV15 and TRBJ1-5, with TRBD1 matching 8 bases. The CDR3 has 15 amino acids. V was clipped by 5 bases and J by 1 base; unmatched bases: 4. The germline V gene encodes CDR1 LNHNV and CDR2 YYDKDF (reference sequence).

This clone has only a few counts. The chain joins TRBV7-2 to TRBJ1-2, with 7 positions matching TRBD1. The V gene's germline CDR1 is SGHTA and CDR2 FQGNSA. The CDR3 is 14 amino acids. Unmatched junction bases numbered 5, after V lost 3 bases and J lost 4 bases. CDR3 region: CASSLTGLGYGYTF. The DNA of the CDR3 is TGTGCCAGCAGCTTGACAGGGCTGGGCTATGGCTACACCTTC. Full variable domain (remainder filled in from reference TRBV7-2 and TRBJ1-2): GAGVSQSPSNKVTEKGKDVELRCDPISGHTALYWYRQSLGQGLEFLIYFQGNSAPDKSGLPSDRFSAERTGGSVSTLTIQRTQQEDSAVYLCASSLTGLGYGYTFGSGTRLTVV.

The chain couples TRBV7-3 to TRBJ1-6, with 9 bases that match TRBD1. The CDR3 is 15 amino acids. Germline V gene sequence: CDR1 SGHTA, CDR2 FQGTGA. V lost 5 bases, J lost 7 bases, and 6 bases stayed unmatched. CDR3 protein: CASSPGTGQNSPLHF. CDR3 bases: TGTGCCAGCAGCCCTGGGACAGGGCAAAATTCACCCCTCCACTTT. The full variable domain, its missing parts supplied by reference TRBV7-3 and TRBJ1-6, is GAGVSQTPSNKVTEKGKYVELRCDPISGHTALYWYRQSLGQGPEFLIYFQGTGAADDSGLPNDRFFAVRPEGSVSTLKIQRTERGDSAVYLCASSPGTGQNSPLHFGNGTRLTVT.

This clone was counted only a few times. This rearrangement joins TRBV4-3 to TRBJ2-5; 10 nucleotides line up with TRBD2. This CDR3 has 17 residues. J gave up 3 bases and V 3 bases, and 10 bases lay outside the gene matches. CDR1 is LGHNA and CDR2 is YSLEER in the germline V gene. As DNA, the CDR3 is TGCGCCAGCAGCCAGGAAAGCGGGAGGGCCGGGGAAGAGACCCAGTACTTC. This gives the protein CASSQESGRAGEETQYF.

This clone has more than one count but fewer than ten. J is TRBJ2-7 and V is TRBV5-6; TRBD1 agrees at 7 bases. CDR3 size: 15 residues. The V and J ends lost 4 bases and 4 bases, in that order; junction bases with no gene match: 11. Germline V lookup: CDR1 SGHDT, CDR2 YYEEEE. CDR3 nucleotide sequence: TGTGCCAGCAGCGCCCGGGACAGCCGATTTTACGAGCAGTACTTC. Protein sequence: CASSARDSRFYEQYF. Drawing the rest from reference TRBV5-6 and TRBJ2-7, the complete variable domain is DAGVTQSPTHLIKTRGQQVTLRCSPKSGHDTVSWYQQALGQGPQFIFQYYEEEERQRGNFPDRFSGHQFPNYSSELNVNALLLGDSALYLCASSARDSRFYEQYFGPGTRLTVT.

V gene TRBV27 combines with J gene TRBJ1-5; 11 nucleotides align to TRBD1. V was pared by 5 bases and J by 7 bases, with 10 bases of the junction left unmatched. The CDR3 spans 16 residues. Germline CDR1 is MNHEY and CDR2 is SMNVEV (reference sequence). CDR3 sequence (DNA): TGTGCCAGCAGTCCCCTCGGACAGGGGGCACAGCAGCCCCAGCATTTT. Translating it yields CASSPLGQGAQQPQHF.

This clone was seen more than once but under ten times. The chain has TRBV4-2 and TRBJ1-5, with D possibly TRBD1 on 6 matching bases. V lost 0 bases to trimming and J lost 9 bases, with 15 bases between them. Germline CDR1 and CDR2: LGHNA and YNFKEQ. The CDR3 has 15 amino acids. The CDR3 region is CASSQEKGDPRPQHF. In DNA, the CDR3 is TGTGCCAGCAGCCAAGAGAAGGGGGACCCGAGGCCCCAGCATTTT.

The gene calls are TRBV19 and TRBJ2-6, with D possibly TRBD1 on 5 matching bases. Germline V CDR1 and CDR2: LNHDA, SQIVND (reference sequence). V lost 7 bases, J lost 0 bases, and 7 bases lay in between. This CDR3 contains 14 residues. The CDR3 loop reads CASKGVSGANVLTF. Written as DNA, the CDR3 is TGTGCCAGTAAAGGGGTCTCTGGGGCCAACGTCCTGACTTTC.

There are a few counts of this clone. V usage is TRBV4-3 and J usage is TRBJ2-7; 12 nucleotides agree with TRBD2. V was pared by 4 bases and J by 0 bases, with 7 bases of the junction left unmatched. The CDR3 spans 17 residues. Germline assignment: CDR1 LGHNA and CDR2 YSLEER. The CDR3 nucleotides read TGCGCCAGCAGCCCTCGACTAGCGGGGGATAGCTCCTACGAGCAGTACTTC. Protein sequence: CASSPRLAGDSSYEQYF.

The V call is TRBV7-3, the J call TRBJ1-1, with D maybe TRBD1 (5 bases). The germline gives CDR1 SGHTA, CDR2 FQGTGA. The CDR3 length is 13 residues. Trimming removed 5 bases from V and 1 base from J, with 8 bases in between. CDR3 sequence (DNA): TGTGCCAGCAGCGTTACAGGGAACACTGAAGCTTTCTTT. Residues: CASSVTGNTEAFF.

V and J are TRBV15 and TRBJ1-2; 9 bases line up with TRBD1. The trim removed 5 bases at V and 6 bases at J, leaving 1 base unmatched. Germline assignment: CDR1 LNHNV and CDR2 YYDKDF (reference sequence). This CDR3 is built from 12 residues. DNA for the CDR3: TGTGCCACCAGCCGGGACAGGGATGGCTACACCTTC. This gives the protein CATSRDRDGYTF.

In its sample, this clone was seen a few times. V gene TRBV5-1 combines with J gene TRBJ2-3; D perhaps matches TRBD2 (6 bases). Trimming cost V 0 bases and J 5 bases, with 16 bases left between them. The CDR3 consists of 16 residues. Germline V gene lookup returns CDR1 SGHRS and CDR2 YFSETQ. In nucleotides, the CDR3 is TGCGCCAGCAGCTTGGCCGTAGGGGAGGAAGGAGATACGCAGTATTTT. This encodes CASSLAVGEEGDTQYF.

This clone was picked up one time. The chain carries TRBV9 and TRBJ1-1; D is unclear. Germline V CDR1 and CDR2: SGDLS, YYNGEE. The CDR3 length is 14 residues. V dropped 3 bases and J dropped 4 bases, with 13 bases sitting between them. As DNA, the CDR3 is TGTGCCAGCAGCGCCCCATTGGGAGGCACTGAAGCTTTCTTT. It specifies CASSAPLGGTEAFF.

This clone showed up just a few times. The chain couples TRBV29-1 to TRBJ2-1; 9 bases line up with TRBD2. The CDR3 is 14 amino acids. Germline values: CDR1 SQVTM, CDR2 ANQGSEA. V dropped 7 bases and J dropped 0; count of bases not matched to a gene: 4. The DNA of the CDR3 is TGCAGCGCCCTAGCGGGATACTCCTACAATGAGCAGTTCTTC. Translated, it gives CSALAGYSYNEQFF.

This clone appeared a few times. The chain links TRBV7-9 to TRBJ2-3; tentatively, D is TRBD1 (5 bases). The V gene's germline CDR1 is SEHNR and CDR2 FQNEAQ (reference sequence). This CDR3 has 12 amino acids. Deletions cut 4 bases from V and 4 bases from J, with 6 bases between. CDR3 nucleotide sequence: TGTGCCAGCAGCTCAGGGCCAGATACGCAGTATTTT. It codes for CASSSGPDTQYF.

The chain carries TRBV5-6 and TRBJ1-5; D is possibly TRBD1 (5 bases). The germline V gene encodes CDR1 SGHDT and CDR2 YYEEEE. V was cut by 4 bases and J by 1 base, with 24 bases left in between. There are 19 residues in the CDR3. The CDR3 loop reads CASSKFDGVQGLSNQPQHF. Written as DNA, the CDR3 is TGTGCCAGCAGCAAATTCGACGGTGTGCAGGGATTGAGCAATCAGCCCCAGCATTTT.

This clone has more than one count but fewer than ten. The chain couples TRBV2 to TRBJ2-3, with D uncertain. V shed 5 bases and J shed 6 bases, with 6 bases lying between them. The CDR3 totals 11 residues. The germline gives CDR1 SNHLY, CDR2 FYNNEI. The CDR3 loop reads CASSQIDTQYF. The CDR3 DNA sequence: TGTGCCAGCAGTCAGATCGATACGCAGTATTTT.

This clone was seen a few times. The chain has TRBV29-1 and TRBJ2-3, with 7 bases lining up with TRBD1. CDR1 and CDR2 (germline): SQVTM, ANQGSEA. The V gene end was trimmed by 7 bases and the J gene end by 4 bases; junction bases not matched to a gene: 11. The CDR3 runs 14 residues. As DNA, the CDR3 is TGCAGCGCCTCGACAGGGTCGAGCGCAGATACGCAGTATTTT. Protein: CSASTGSSADTQYF.

The rearrangement uses TRBV29-1 and TRBJ1-1; 9 nucleotides line up with TRBD1. The CDR3 length is 13 residues. The germline gives CDR1 SQVTM, CDR2 ANQGSEA. Trimming cost V 7 bases and J 1 base; bases outside gene matches: 4. The DNA of the CDR3 is TGCAGCGCTGGGACAGGGACGAACACTGAAGCTTTCTTT. It encodes CSAGTGTNTEAFF.

This clone showed up just a few times. The chain employs TRBV2 and TRBJ1-5; TRBD1 might be the D (6 bases). V was pared by 5 bases and J by 7 bases, with 12 bases between. The CDR3 spans 13 residues. Germline V gene lookup returns CDR1 SNHLY and CDR2 FYNNEI. This chain's CDR3 is CASSREGEQPQHF. The CDR3, as DNA: TGTGCCAGCAGTCGGGAGGGGGAACAGCCCCAGCATTTT.

This clone turned up a few times. The chain recombines TRBV7-2 with TRBJ2-5; weak D call: TRBD2 (7 bases). Trimming cost V 7 bases and J 1 base, with 16 bases left between them. Germline V gene lookup returns CDR1 SGHTA and CDR2 FQGNSA. CDR3 length: 15 amino acids. Written as DNA, the CDR3 is TGTGCCAGCATTGCTCGCGGGGGCAGCCAAGAGACCCAGTACTTC. It translates to CASIARGGSQETQYF.

This clone occurred a few times. The V call is TRBV18, the J call TRBJ1-2; 9 bases match TRBD1. The V and J ends lost 3 bases and 4 bases, in that order; junction bases with no gene match: 3. Germline V gene lookup returns CDR1 KGHSH and CDR2 LQKENI. The CDR3 is 14 residues long. CDR3 region: CASSPDRGSYGYTF. As DNA, the CDR3 is TGTGCCAGCTCACCGGACAGGGGATCCTATGGCTACACCTTC.

This clone was detected a few times. This sequence joins TRBV29-1 and TRBJ1-2, with TRBD1 matching 9 bases. In germline, CDR1 is SQVTM, CDR2 ANQGSEA. V lost 6 bases, J lost 5 bases, and 7 bases stayed unmatched. The CDR3 length is 13 residues. The chain's CDR3 is CSVHGQGRYGYTF. DNA for the CDR3: TGCAGCGTCCATGGACAGGGGAGGTATGGCTACACCTTC.